In its sample, the clone carrying this T cell receptor (beta chain) was seen once. The antigen remains undetermined. Only in-frame clones appear in the TCRdb table, and some are missing; sequencing was by immunoSEQ multiplex PCR. The table includes 99,000 or so clones, approximately 94% detected once. The source of the sample is a study of siplizumab effects on memory and regulatory T cells. Germline-derived CDR1 and CDR2 are SGDLS and YYNGEE. With 1 base removed from V and 0 bases from J, the gap between germline ends came to 1 base. The CDR3 covers 13 residues. Whole-study findings and limits: Researchers could map only a minor fraction of alloreactive clones to unstimulated subsets. Naive T cells were seen as more diverse than memory cells and as major alloresponse contributors.

The chain links TRBV9 to TRBJ2-2; D not certain. The TCR comes from a human donor in good health. Sample: CD4+ T cells sorted from blood. CDR3 in DNA: TGTGCCAGCAGCGTATCGAACACCGGGGAGCTGTTTTTT. Its protein is CASSVSNTGELFF.